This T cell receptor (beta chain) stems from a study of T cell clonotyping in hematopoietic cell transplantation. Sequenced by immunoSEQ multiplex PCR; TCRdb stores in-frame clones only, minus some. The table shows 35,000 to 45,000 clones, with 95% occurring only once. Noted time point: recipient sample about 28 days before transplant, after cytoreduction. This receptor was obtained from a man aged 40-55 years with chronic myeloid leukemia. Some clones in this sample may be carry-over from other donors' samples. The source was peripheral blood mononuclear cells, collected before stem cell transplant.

CDR3 loop: CASSSLTGRFNQPQHF. Here the CDR3 DNA reads TGTGCCAGCAGCTCCTTGACAGGGCGATTCAATCAGCCCCAGCATTTT. The rearrangement joins TRBV27 to TRBJ1-5, with 7 bases aligning to TRBD1. The length of the CDR3 is 16 residues. Germline assignment: CDR1 MNHEY and CDR2 SMNVEV (reference sequence). V shed 6 bases and J 3 bases; nucleotides not matched to a gene: 11.